This T cell receptor (beta chain) was documented in a study of shared clonotypes between healthy human individuals. The germline V gene encodes CDR1 SGHAT and CDR2 FQNNGV. This CDR3 is 15 amino acids long. Unmatched junction bases numbered 14, after V lost 6 bases and J lost 6 bases. The test was conducted at deep level. For every subset, genomic DNA was evenly distributed across several immunoSEQ plates. The protocol was immunoSEQ multiplex PCR, while the TCRdb copy is restricted to in-frame clones and leaves out a portion. Among under 750,000 clones listed, just under 75% were seen once. The chain couples TRBV11-2 to TRBJ2-7; TRBD1 agrees at 7 bases. The sequence came from a woman under 40 in good health. Sequenced input: memory CD4+ T cells sorted from blood. Subset given: CD45RA-negative fraction. The CDR3 nucleotides read TGTGCCAGCAGGTCCTTATCCGGGACAGTCTCCGAGCAGTACTTC. As protein: CASRSLSGTVSEQYF.